This T cell receptor beta chain was identified during a study of T cell repertoires in cytomegalovirus infection. About the study: CMV epitopes in the study were HLA-C-restricted (recently identified) and HLA-B-restricted (well studied). Matching HLA type and CMV infection were both indicated by public TCR beta signatures.

V was cut by 5 bases and J by 7 bases, with 15 bases left in between. Germline loops: CDR1 MNHNY, CDR2 SVGAGI (reference sequence). The CDR3 spans 14 residues. For this clonotype: What it recognizes is unknown.

Study-level results: HLA-C-restricted TCR beta clonotypes specific for CMV led the ex vivo response. Cumulative frequency (of public TCR beta family members) identified carriers of CMV plus the relevant HLA.

TCRdb ran MiXCR on the reads and lists one entry per CDR3 protein. The table lists some 350,000 distinct CDR3 sequences, 34% of them singletons. The sequencing here drew on cultured PBMCs, taken from culture after CMV antigen stimulation. The TCR was taken from a human donor in good health (CMV status not recorded). Some clones in this sample may be carry-over from other donors' samples. The chain employs TRBV6-6 and TRBJ1-5; perhaps TRBD1 as D (6 bases). The CDR3 reads CASSAPGVLQPQHF. In nucleotides, the CDR3 is TGTGCCAGCAGTGCTCCAGGGGTTTTGCAGCCCCAGCATTTT.